The 24 T cell receptor beta chains presented below share a single source sample, sequenced in a study of blood T cell repertoires in COVID-19. Generated by immunoSEQ multiplex PCR, the TCRdb table keeps only in-frame clones and is missing some. The sample has over 90,000 clones; about 91% are singletons. Source material: peripheral blood. These TCRs come from a man between 18 and 29 years old with acute or convalescent COVID-19.

The chain has TRBV18 and TRBJ2-7; 14 bases match TRBD2. The CDR3 length is 16 residues. CDR1 KGHSH and CDR2 LQKENI come from the germline V gene. Losses at the gene ends were 3 bases for V and 8 bases for J; bases not matched to a gene: 9. The CDR3 loop reads CASSPTGTSGSIKQYF. DNA of the CDR3: TGTGCCAGCTCACCGACCGGGACTAGCGGGAGTATCAAGCAGTACTTC.

This chain connects TRBV5-6 to TRBJ2-3; 7 bases agree with TRBD1. The length of the CDR3 is 14 residues. The germline gives CDR1 SGHDT, CDR2 YYEEEE. V lost 3 bases and J lost 2; bases outside the gene matches: 3. The DNA for the CDR3 is TGTGCCAGCAGCTGGGACAGTAACACAGATACGCAGTATTTT. This gives the protein CASSWDSNTDTQYF.

The chain links TRBV7-6 to TRBJ2-5; unclear D gene. The germline gives CDR1 SGHVS, CDR2 FNYEAQ. The CDR3 loop spans 15 amino acids. V was pared by 1 base and J by 8 bases, with 17 bases between. CDR3 in amino acids: CASSLVEEAMGTQYF. In nucleotides, the CDR3 is TGTGCCAGCAGCTTAGTGGAAGAGGCCATGGGTACCCAGTACTTC. The entire variable domain, with the rest obtained from reference TRBV7-6 and TRBJ2-5, is as follows: GAGVSQSPRYKVTKRGQDVALRCDPISGHVSLYWYRQALGQGPEFLTYFNYEAQQDKSGLPNDRFSAERPEGSISTLTIQRTEQRDSAMYRCASSLVEEAMGTQYFGPGTRLLVL.

The CDR3 coding sequence is TGTGCCAGCAGTTACCAGGGAAGTCTTTTTCGGCAGTTCTTC. This encodes CASSYQGSLFRQFF. The chain recombines TRBV6-2 or TRBV6-3 with TRBJ2-1; D is possibly TRBD1 (5 bases). CDR1 is MNHEY and CDR2 is SVGEGT in the germline V gene. The CDR3 contains 14 residues. Deletions cut 2 bases from V and 12 bases from J, with 17 bases between.

In this sample, this clone turned up a few times. V usage is TRBV19 and J usage is TRBJ2-7; TRBD2 agrees at 7 bases. The germline V gene has CDR1 LNHDA and CDR2 SQIVND (reference sequence). Germline trimming cut 7 bases from V and 0 bases from J; bases unmatched to any gene: 9. The CDR3 totals 15 residues. The CDR3 nucleotides read TGTGCCAGTACCCGAGGGAGGGACGGCTCCTACGAGCAGTACTTC. This encodes CASTRGRDGSYEQYF.

This chain connects TRBV24-1 to TRBJ2-3; TRBD1 matches at 10 bases. Germline V lookup: CDR1 KGHDR, CDR2 SFDVKD. The trim removed 5 bases at V and 6 bases at J, leaving 13 bases unmatched. The CDR3 totals 17 residues. CDR3 coding DNA: TGTGCCACCAGTGGGATTAGGTCCGGGACAGGGGCCGATACGCAGTATTTT. This codes for CATSGIRSGTGADTQYF.

The rearrangement links TRBV29-1 to TRBJ1-1, with a possible D match to TRBD1 (5 bases). Looked up from germline, CDR1 is SQVTM and CDR2 is ANQGSEA. The CDR3 totals 15 residues. The V end lost 2 bases, the J end lost 2 bases, and 15 bases lay between the germline ends. The CDR3 spells CSVEIWSGRNTEAFF. The CDR3 DNA sequence: TGCAGCGTTGAAATTTGGTCAGGGCGAAACACTGAAGCTTTCTTT.

The chain recombines TRBV5-4 with TRBJ2-3; 9 nucleotides agree with TRBD2. The CDR3 runs to 14 residues. From germline, CDR1 is SGHNT and CDR2 YYREEE (reference sequence). J lost 11 bases, V lost 0 bases, and 7 bases had no gene match. This chain's CDR3 is CASSLEGAGGRQYF. CDR3 bases: TGTGCCAGCAGCTTGGAGGGAGCGGGAGGTAGGCAGTATTTT.

The V call is TRBV4-2, the J call TRBJ1-1, with D hard to call. This CDR3 has 14 residues. V lost 0 bases, J lost 5 bases, and 10 bases lay in between. Per germline, CDR1 LGHNA and CDR2 YNFKEQ. CDR3 bases: TGTGCCAGCAGCCAAGAAACAGCATGGACTGAAGCTTTCTTT. Its protein product is CASSQETAWTEAFF.

For this clone: Within the sample, other DNA sequences also encode this same CDR3. V usage is TRBV4-1 and J usage is TRBJ1-1; D not certain. Looked up from germline, CDR1 is MGHRA and CDR2 is YSYEKL. The length of the CDR3 is 14 residues. Trimming removed 0 bases from V and 1 base from J, with 6 bases in between. The CDR3 loop is CASSQEAPNTEAFF. The CDR3 DNA follows: TGCGCCAGCAGCCAAGAAGCCCCGAACACTGAAGCTTTCTTT.

The chain joins TRBV11-3 to TRBJ2-2; maybe TRBD2 (5 bases). Germline-derived CDR1 and CDR2 are SGHNT and YENEEA. The germline V and J ends were trimmed by 5 bases and 7 bases, with 11 bases remaining between them. The CDR3 loop spans 13 amino acids. CDR3: CASSQDRGGELFF. CDR3 in DNA: TGTGCCAGCAGCCAGGACCGGGGCGGGGAGCTGTTTTTT.

The J gene is TRBJ1-1, the V gene TRBV7-8; 8 bases are a match to TRBD1. V shed 5 bases and J 1 base; nucleotides not matched to a gene: 3. CDR1 is SGHVS and CDR2 is FQNEAQ in the germline V gene. The CDR3 has 14 amino acids. CDR3 in amino acids: CASSRDRRNTEAFF. DNA of the CDR3: TGTGCCAGCAGCCGGGACAGGAGGAACACTGAAGCTTTCTTT.

V and J are TRBV7-2 and TRBJ2-1; 8 nucleotides line up with TRBD2. The V gene end was trimmed by 4 bases and the J gene end by 3 bases; junction bases not matched to a gene: 8. This CDR3 region has 16 residues. From germline, CDR1 is SGHTA and CDR2 FQGNSA. In nucleotides, the CDR3 is TGTGCCAGCAGCTCCCGAAGCGGGGGCAACTACAATGAGCAGTTCTTC. This gives the protein CASSSRSGGNYNEQFF.

This clone was seen just once. The chain employs TRBV5-1 and TRBJ1-2; D possibly corresponds to TRBD1 (5 bases). The CDR3 loop spans 14 amino acids. CDR1 and CDR2 from the germline V gene are SGHRS and YFSETQ. V lost 4 bases to trimming and J lost 0 bases, with 10 bases between them. The CDR3 DNA follows: TGCGCCAGCAGCCCGGACAACTCTAACTATGGCTACACCTTC. Its protein product is CASSPDNSNYGYTF.

The gene calls are TRBV7-9 and TRBJ1-6, with 9 bases lining up with TRBD1. Germline V gene sequence: CDR1 SEHNR, CDR2 FQNEAQ (reference sequence). CDR3 length: 13 residues. Trimming took 5 bases from V and 8 from J; bases not matched to a gene: 1. CDR3 loop: CASSRTGDSPLHF. CDR3 nucleotide sequence: TGTGCCAGCAGCCGGACAGGGGATTCACCCCTCCACTTT. Supplemented by reference TRBV7-9 and TRBJ1-6, the full variable domain reads DTGVSQNPRHKITKRGQNVTFRCDPISEHNRLYWYRQTLGQGPEFLTYFQNEAQLEKSRLLSDRFSAERPKGSFSTLEIQRTEQGDSAMYLCASSRTGDSPLHFGNGTRLTVT.

This chain links TRBV19 with TRBJ1-5; 8 positions agree with TRBD1. In germline, CDR1 is LNHDA, CDR2 SQIVND (reference sequence). CDR3 length equals 15 residues. J was trimmed by 3 bases and V by 5 bases; bases with no gene match: 6. This chain's CDR3 is CASSRDRWNNQPQHF. DNA for the CDR3: TGTGCCAGTAGTCGGGACAGGTGGAACAATCAGCCCCAGCATTTT.

In this sample, this clone turned up a few times. The chain joins TRBV3-1 (or the pseudogene TRBV3-2) to TRBJ2-1, with 9 bases that match TRBD1. V was clipped by 4 bases and J by 6 bases; unmatched bases: 7. This CDR3 spans 15 amino acids. Germline CDR1 is LGHDT and CDR2 is YNNKEL (reference sequence). The CDR3 region is CASSLRTGEGNEQFF. The CDR3 region has the DNA TGTGCCAGCAGCCTTAGGACAGGGGAGGGCAATGAGCAGTTCTTC.

The rearrangement links TRBV3-1 (or the pseudogene TRBV3-2) to TRBJ2-2; a possible D gene is TRBD1 (5 bases). CDR3 length equals 15 residues. The V and J ends lost 3 bases and 5 bases respectively, with 13 bases between them. From germline, CDR1 is LGHDT and CDR2 YNNKEL (reference sequence). The DNA for the CDR3 is TGTGCCAGCAGCCAGAACCACAGGTATACCGGGGAGCTGTTTTTT. Translating gives CASSQNHRYTGELFF.

The table lists this clone with a few counts. The gene calls are TRBV7-9 and TRBJ2-5, with 7 bases lining up with TRBD1. Germline CDR1 SEHNR, CDR2 FQNEAQ (reference sequence). The CDR3 has 14 amino acids. Losses at the gene ends were 5 bases for V and 2 bases for J; bases not matched to a gene: 5. CDR3 residues: CASSPDRAQETQYF. The CDR3 bases are TGTGCCAGCAGCCCAGACAGGGCTCAAGAGACCCAGTACTTC. Filled out from reference TRBV7-9 and TRBJ2-5, the complete variable domain reads DTGVSQNPRHKITKRGQNVTFRCDPISEHNRLYWYRQTLGQGPEFLTYFQNEAQLEKSRLLSDRFSAERPKGSFSTLEIQRTEQGDSAMYLCASSPDRAQETQYFGPGTRLLVL.

The count of this clone is one. The chain links TRBV9 to TRBJ2-3, with TRBD2 matching over 8 bases. J was trimmed by 2 bases and V by 4 bases; bases with no gene match: 12. The germline gives CDR1 SGDLS, CDR2 YYNGEE. The CDR3 sequence is 17 residues long. The CDR3 sequence is CASSRGAGGAFTDTQYF. CDR3 coding DNA: TGTGCCAGCAGCCGTGGGGCGGGGGGCGCTTTCACAGATACGCAGTATTTT.

The V gene is TRBV6-1, the J gene TRBJ1-2, with D possibly TRBD1 on 5 matching bases. The CDR3 totals 15 residues. Germline V gene data show CDR1 as MNHNS and CDR2 as SASEGT. Trimming took off 1 base at V and 4 bases at J, with 13 bases between the two ends. The CDR3 nucleotides read TGTGCCAGCAGTGAAGATGGCAGGGAGGGCTATGGCTACACCTTC. Translated: CASSEDGREGYGYTF.

J is TRBJ2-5 and V is TRBV5-1; possibly TRBD1 for D (6 bases). The V end was cut by 0 bases, the J end by 4 bases, with 10 bases between. In germline, CDR1 is SGHRS, CDR2 YFSETQ. This CDR3 spans 14 amino acids. CDR3 loop: CASSLAEGGETQYF. The CDR3 DNA is TGCGCCAGCAGCTTGGCGGAAGGGGGAGAGACCCAGTACTTC.

This sequence joins TRBV5-1 and TRBJ1-2; D possibly corresponds to TRBD1 (6 bases). CDR1 is SGHRS, CDR2 YFSETQ, per germline. The CDR3 length is 14 residues. Deletions cut 4 bases from V and 2 bases from J, with 12 bases between. Here the CDR3 reads CASSRDIENYGYTF. DNA of the CDR3: TGCGCCAGCAGCCGGGACATCGAAAACTATGGCTACACCTTC.

Written as DNA, the CDR3 is TGTGCCAGCAGCGTCACAGGGGGTGGTGAGACCCAGTACTTC. This sequence encodes CASSVTGGGETQYF. The chain combines TRBV9 with TRBJ2-5; 8 positions agree with TRBD1. This CDR3 spans 14 amino acids. From germline, CDR1 is SGDLS and CDR2 YYNGEE. J lost 5 bases, V lost 2 bases, and 5 bases had no gene match.